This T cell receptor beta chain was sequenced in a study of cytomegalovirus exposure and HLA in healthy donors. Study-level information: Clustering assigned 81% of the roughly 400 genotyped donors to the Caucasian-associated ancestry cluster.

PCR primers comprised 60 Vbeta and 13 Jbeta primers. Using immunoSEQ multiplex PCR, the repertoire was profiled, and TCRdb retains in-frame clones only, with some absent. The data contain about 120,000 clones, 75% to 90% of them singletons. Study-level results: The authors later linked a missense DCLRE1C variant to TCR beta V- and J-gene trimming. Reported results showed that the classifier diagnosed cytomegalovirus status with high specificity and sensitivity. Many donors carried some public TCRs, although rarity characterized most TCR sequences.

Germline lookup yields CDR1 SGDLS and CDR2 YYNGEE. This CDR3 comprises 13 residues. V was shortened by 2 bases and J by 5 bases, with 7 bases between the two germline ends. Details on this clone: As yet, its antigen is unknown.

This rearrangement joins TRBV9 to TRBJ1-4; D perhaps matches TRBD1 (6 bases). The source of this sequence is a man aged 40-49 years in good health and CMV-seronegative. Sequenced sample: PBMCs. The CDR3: CASSVGQNEKLFF. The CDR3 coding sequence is TGTGCCAGCAGCGTTGGACAGAATGAAAAACTGTTTTTT.